This TCR beta chain was sequenced for a study of T cell repertoires in cytomegalovirus infection. Study in general: Selection of CMV epitopes for the study included recently identified HLA-C-restricted and well-studied HLA-B-restricted ones. Indicated by public TCR beta signatures were CMV infection and matching HLA type. Study observations and caveats: Clonotypes of TCR beta that were HLA-C-restricted and CMV-specific dominated the ex vivo response. The cumulative frequency of public TCR beta families distinguished individuals who carried CMV together with the relevant HLA.

Each CDR3 protein gets one entry after TCRdb re-called the reads with MiXCR. This sample yields about 830,000 distinct CDR3 sequences, of which less than 35% are seen a single time; 12% belongs to the top ten. Trimming at V came to 1 base and at J to 9 bases, leaving 15 bases not matched to a gene. CDR3 length: 17 amino acids. Germline V gene sequence: CDR1 SEHNR, CDR2 FQNEAQ (reference sequence). A note on this clonotype: Its antigen is currently unknown.

The V call is TRBV7-9, the J call TRBJ1-2; 9 bases are shared with TRBD1. This TCR came from a human donor in good health (CMV status not recorded). Some clones in this sample may be carry-over from other donors' samples. This specimen consisted of cultured CD8+ T cells from PBMCs, obtained from culture after CMV antigen stimulation. CDR3: CASSLVGTGPLEYRYTF. The CDR3 coding sequence is TGTGCCAGCAGCTTAGTCGGGACAGGGCCTCTTGAGTATCGCTACACCTTC.